Detailed here is one T cell receptor beta chain. Its matching antigen is unknown. The assay was immunoSEQ multiplex PCR, and TCRdb's table has in-frame clones only and misses some. The data contain approximately 84,000 clones, under 85% of them seen just once; the ten biggest clones take up about 18%. The V end lost 1 base, the J end lost 8 bases, and 7 bases lay between the germline ends. The CDR3 is made up of 12 amino acids. CDR1 is SNHLY and CDR2 is FYNNEI in the germline V gene. The data were obtained in a study of PD-1 blockade in classical Hodgkin lymphoma. Across the study: Each patient was given nivolumab 3 mg/kg through a vein every 2 weeks. Study results and limitations: Those achieving complete response showed baseline diversity like newly diagnosed patients. Before treatment, TCR diversity in newly diagnosed patients was reportedly lower than in healthy donors.

As for time point: cycle 4 day 1 (C4D1), after less than seven weeks of nivolumab. All patients relapsed after autologous stem cell transplantation, and brentuximab vedotin exposure varied. V and J are TRBV2 and TRBJ2-3; no reliable D call. The clonotype was recovered from a human donor with classical Hodgkin lymphoma. The sample was peripheral blood mononuclear cells (PBMCs), taken before the fourth cycle of nivolumab. CDR3 sequence: CASSEVTPTQYF. CDR3 DNA: TGTGCCAGCAGTGAAGTTACCCCTACGCAGTATTTT.